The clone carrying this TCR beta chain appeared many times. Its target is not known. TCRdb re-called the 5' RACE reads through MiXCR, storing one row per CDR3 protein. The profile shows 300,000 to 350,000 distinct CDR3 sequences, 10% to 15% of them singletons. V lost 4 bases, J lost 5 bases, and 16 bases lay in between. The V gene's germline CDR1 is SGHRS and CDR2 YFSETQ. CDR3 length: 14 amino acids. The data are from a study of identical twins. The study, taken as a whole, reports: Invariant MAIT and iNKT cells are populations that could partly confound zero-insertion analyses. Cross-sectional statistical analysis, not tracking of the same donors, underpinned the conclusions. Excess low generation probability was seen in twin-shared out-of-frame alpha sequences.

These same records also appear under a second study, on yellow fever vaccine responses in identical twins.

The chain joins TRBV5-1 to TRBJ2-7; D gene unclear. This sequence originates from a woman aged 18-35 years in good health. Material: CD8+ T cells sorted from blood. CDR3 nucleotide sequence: TGCGCCAGCAGCAGAACAACTACTCCTAACGAGCAGTACTTC. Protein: CASSRTTTPNEQYF. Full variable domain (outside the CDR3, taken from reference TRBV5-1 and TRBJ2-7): KAGVTQTPRYLIKTRGQQVTLSCSPISGHRSVSWYQQTPGQGLQFLFEYFSETQRNKGNFPGRFSGRQFSNSRSEMNVSTLELGDSALYLCASSRTTTPNEQYFGPGTRLTVT.